These 7 T cell receptor beta chains were sequenced from one sample in a study of control samples from healthy donors and cancer patients (dated by TCRdb to 2020 to 2022). The library was generated by the immunoSEQ multiplex PCR assay. TCRdb took this table from immuneACCESS and kept in-frame rearrangements with V and J called. Such tables lack part of the clones; where checked against another copy, unresolved V genes explain under half of the gap, and the rest is unexplained. The sample includes 250,000 to 300,000 clones, with approximately 80% observed a single time. Roughly 14% of the sample belongs to the ten largest clones. Specimen: PBMCs. These TCRs come from an older woman with lung cancer.

The chain joins TRBV5-8 to TRBJ2-2; D gene ambiguous. The CDR3 has 15 amino acids. Per germline, CDR1 SGHTS and CDR2 YDEGEE. Trimming stripped 5 bases from V and 2 bases from J, with 13 bases between. CDR3 bases: TGTGCCAGCAGTTCGACACCAAGAAACACCGGGGAGCTGTTTTTT. Protein: CASSSTPRNTGELFF.

The CDR3 coding sequence is TGTGCCAGCAGTTCATTTAATGGCTACACCTTC. Protein product: CASSSFNGYTF. V and J are TRBV28 and TRBJ1-2; D ambiguous. Germline V gives CDR1 MDHEN, CDR2 SYDVKM. This CDR3 has 11 residues. V lost 4 bases and J 6 bases, leaving 6 bases between the germline ends.

The genes are TRBV11-2 and TRBJ2-1; the D gene is possibly TRBD1 (5 bases). Between the trimmed V and J ends, which lost 6 bases and 7 bases, there was a span of 16 bases. Germline V gene data show CDR1 as SGHAT and CDR2 as FQNNGV. CDR3 length equals 14 residues. The CDR3 DNA follows: TGTGCCAGCAGGCGTCAGGGTCAGGGAAATGAGCAGTTCTTC. Its protein product is CASRRQGQGNEQFF.

J is TRBJ1-1 and V is TRBV6-5, with D possibly being TRBD1 (5 bases). Germline V gene data show CDR1 as MNHEY and CDR2 as SVGAGI. This CDR3 has 14 residues. Between the trimmed V and J ends, which lost 3 bases and 5 bases, there was a span of 13 bases. The CDR3 sequence: CASSYLQGGTEAFF. CDR3 DNA sequence: TGTGCCAGCAGTTATCTTCAGGGAGGGACTGAAGCTTTCTTT.

V usage is TRBV9 and J usage is TRBJ1-5; 8 bases align to TRBD1. The germline CDR1 and CDR2 sequences are SGDLS and YYNGEE. V lost 3 bases and J lost 4; bases outside the gene matches: 3. The CDR3 loop spans 14 amino acids. CDR3 loop: CASSGDRGNQPQHF. DNA of the CDR3: TGTGCCAGCAGCGGCGACAGGGGAAATCAGCCCCAGCATTTT. Complete variable domain (other parts from reference TRBV9 and TRBJ1-5): DSGVTQTPKHLITATGQRVTLRCSPRSGDLSVYWYQQSLDQGLQFLIQYYNGEERAKGNILERFSAQQFPDLHSELNLSSLELGDSALYFCASSGDRGNQPQHFGDGTRLSIL.

This clone has a handful of counts. The gene calls are TRBV6-5 and TRBJ1-6; the D gene is possibly TRBD1 (5 bases). V lost 8 bases and J 0 bases, leaving 8 bases between the germline ends. CDR3 length equals 14 residues. Germline CDR1 MNHEY, CDR2 SVGAGI. The CDR3 is CASRDGSYNSPLHF. CDR3 nucleotides: TGTGCCAGCCGGGACGGCTCCTATAATTCACCCCTCCACTTT.

This chain uses TRBV5-1 with TRBJ2-1, with 11 bases lining up with TRBD2. The germline gives CDR1 SGHRS, CDR2 YFSETQ. The CDR3 is 15 amino acids. The ends lost 0 bases at V and 10 bases at J; junction bases unmatched: 6. The CDR3 protein is CASSLALAGAGEQFF. CDR3 DNA sequence: TGCGCCAGCAGCTTGGCACTAGCGGGAGCAGGAGAGCAGTTCTTC.